This passage covers 12 T cell receptor beta chains from one sample sequenced in a study of shared clonotypes between healthy human individuals. Repertoires were generated with immunoSEQ multiplex PCR, while TCRdb's copy carries only in-frame clones and drops some. Of a few million clones in the sample, 80% to 95% were seen once. The material sequenced was naive CD4+ T cells from PBMCs. The sample's subset: CD45RA+ positively selected. These receptor sequences come from a man between 18 and 29 years old in good health. Some clones in this sample may be carry-over from other donors' samples.

J is TRBJ2-5 and V is TRBV11-2; TRBD2 matches at 7 bases. The CDR3 contains 17 residues. Germline-derived CDR1 and CDR2 are SGHAT and FQNNGV. J gave up 7 bases and V 6 bases, and 20 bases lay outside the gene matches. The CDR3 protein is CASSWGGAAGFSGTQYF. CDR3 nucleotide sequence: TGTGCCAGCAGTTGGGGCGGGGCAGCGGGGTTCTCAGGGACCCAGTACTTC.

The rearrangement links TRBV11-2 to TRBJ2-6; 7 nucleotides agree with TRBD1. Looked up from germline, CDR1 is SGHAT and CDR2 is FQNNGV. J gave up 2 bases and V 5 bases, and 12 bases lay outside the gene matches. The CDR3 has 18 residues. The CDR3 nucleotides read TGTGCCAGCAGCACCCTTGAACAGGGGATGGCTGGGGCCAACGTCCTGACTTTC. The encoded protein is CASSTLEQGMAGANVLTF.

The V gene is TRBV28, the J gene TRBJ2-5; 8 nucleotides line up with TRBD1. This CDR3 has 14 residues. CDR1 is MDHEN and CDR2 is SYDVKM in the germline V gene. Trimming removed 4 bases from V and 11 bases from J; junction bases left unmatched: 12. CDR3 residues: CASSSLAPDREQYF. The CDR3 coding sequence is TGTGCCAGCAGTTCACTAGCCCCGGACAGGGAGCAGTACTTC.

The chain carries TRBV5-1 and TRBJ2-5; D might be TRBD2 (6 bases). This CDR3 region has 15 residues. Germline loops: CDR1 SGHRS, CDR2 YFSETQ. The V end was cut by 4 bases, the J end by 4 bases, with 17 bases between. The CDR3 region is CASSETGERGETQYF. CDR3 sequence (DNA): TGCGCCAGCAGCGAGACGGGAGAACGGGGAGAGACCCAGTACTTC.

V and J are TRBV7-9 and TRBJ2-6, with a tentative D call TRBD2 (5 bases). The germline V gene has CDR1 SEHNR and CDR2 FQNEAQ (reference sequence). V was trimmed by 8 bases and J by 2 bases, leaving 10 bases between them. CDR3 size: 14 residues. The CDR3 sequence: CASSRVAGANVLTF. The CDR3 DNA reads TGTGCCAGCTCGAGGGTAGCTGGGGCCAACGTCCTGACTTTC.

This rearrangement joins TRBV19 to TRBJ2-7; 8 bases align to TRBD1. The length of the CDR3 is 14 residues. V shed 6 bases, J shed 6 bases, and the junction held 10 bases outside the gene matches. Germline CDR1 and CDR2: LNHDA and SQIVND (reference sequence). CDR3 amino acids: CASRYQGAAGEQYF. For the CDR3, the DNA is TGTGCCAGTAGATACCAGGGGGCGGCAGGCGAGCAGTACTTC.

The chain is built from TRBV5-1 and TRBJ1-5; 7 bases match TRBD1. V was pared by 7 bases and J by 5 bases, with 12 bases of the junction left unmatched. This CDR3 is 15 amino acids long. Germline CDR1 reads SGHRS; CDR2 reads YFSETQ. CDR3 sequence: CASPNWTGSHQPQHF. The CDR3 DNA reads TGCGCCAGCCCAAACTGGACAGGTTCGCATCAGCCCCAGCATTTT.

V and J are TRBV5-1 and TRBJ2-3; TRBD1 matches 9 bases. This CDR3 region has 16 residues. J was trimmed by 6 bases and V by 2 bases; bases with no gene match: 10. Germline CDR1 is SGHRS and CDR2 is YFSETQ. CDR3 amino acids: CASSFPGDRVSDTQYF. In DNA form, the CDR3 reads TGCGCCAGCAGCTTTCCGGGGGACAGGGTTTCGGATACGCAGTATTTT.

This rearrangement joins TRBV10-3 to TRBJ2-2, with 10 bases that match TRBD2. V lost 6 bases to trimming and J lost 0 bases; unmatched junction nucleotides: 7. CDR3 length: 17 amino acids. The germline gives CDR1 ENHRY, CDR2 SYGVKD. The DNA of the CDR3 is TGTGCCATCAGCGTACTAGCGGGAAGATCGAACACCGGGGAGCTGTTTTTT. It encodes CAISVLAGRSNTGELFF.

CDR3 loop: CASSQGTGQYTGELFF. In DNA form, the CDR3 reads TGCGCCAGCAGCCAAGGGACAGGGCAGTACACCGGGGAGCTGTTTTTT. J is TRBJ2-2 and V is TRBV4-1, with TRBD1 identical over 8 bases. Germline CDR1 reads MGHRA; CDR2 reads YSYEKL. Trimming cost V 1 base and J 3 bases; bases outside gene matches: 4. The CDR3 is 16 residues long.

The rearrangement uses TRBV15 and TRBJ2-5; 9 bases agree with TRBD2. Germline trimming cut 1 base from V and 5 bases from J; bases unmatched to any gene: 11. Germline V gives CDR1 LNHNV, CDR2 YYDKDF (reference sequence). The CDR3 sequence is 17 residues long. This chain's CDR3 is CATSRGGGSGRGETQYF. CDR3 coding DNA: TGTGCCACCAGCAGAGGAGGGGGTAGCGGGAGAGGGGAGACCCAGTACTTC.

V gene TRBV19 combines with J gene TRBJ1-2; D possibly corresponds to TRBD1 (6 bases). Trimming removed 4 bases from V and 9 bases from J, with 15 bases in between. Germline CDR1 LNHDA, CDR2 SQIVND (reference sequence). The CDR3 is made up of 13 amino acids. The CDR3 DNA sequence: TGTGCCAGTAGTAACAGGGAAGGCCTGCGCTACACCTTC. It is translated as CASSNREGLRYTF.